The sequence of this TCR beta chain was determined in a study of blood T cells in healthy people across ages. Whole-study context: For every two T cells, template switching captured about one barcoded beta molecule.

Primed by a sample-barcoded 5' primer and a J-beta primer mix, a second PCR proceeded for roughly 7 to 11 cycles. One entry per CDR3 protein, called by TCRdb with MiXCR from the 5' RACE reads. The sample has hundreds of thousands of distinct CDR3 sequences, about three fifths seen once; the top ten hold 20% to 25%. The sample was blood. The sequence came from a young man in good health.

The CDR3 region is CASTTGQGGVGSTDTQYF. DNA of the CDR3: TGTGCCAGCACCACCGGACAGGGAGGGGTCGGTAGCACAGATACGCAGTATTTT. The rearrangement joins TRBV13 to TRBJ2-3; D may be TRBD1 (8 bases). V lost 7 bases, J lost 0 bases, and 23 bases lay in between. This CDR3 comprises 18 residues. Germline values: CDR1 PRHDT, CDR2 FYEKMQ (reference sequence).